This TCR beta chain was recovered during a study of cytomegalovirus exposure and HLA in healthy donors. Background on the study: Most genotyped donors, around 86% of 398, had Caucasian-associated genetic ancestry.

Findings and caveats of the study: High specificity and sensitivity for cytomegalovirus status were reported for the classifier.

Trimming stripped 5 bases from V and 0 bases from J, with 13 bases between. The germline V gene has CDR1 MNHEY and CDR2 SVGAGI. This CDR3 is 15 amino acids long. The PCR ran on 60 Vbeta and 13 Jbeta primers. Some clones are missing from TCRdb's copy, which holds only in-frame ones; the method was immunoSEQ multiplex PCR. The table has 150,000 or so clones, more than 75% seen once. A remark on this clone: Its antigen remains unidentified.

The TCR sequence derives from a woman aged 40 to 50 in good health and CMV-seropositive. The V gene is TRBV6-5, the J gene TRBJ1-1; D unresolved. Sequences were obtained from PBMCs. This chain's CDR3 is CASSGHGFMNTEAFF. Written as DNA, the CDR3 is TGTGCCAGCAGTGGTCACGGTTTTATGAACACTGAAGCTTTCTTT.